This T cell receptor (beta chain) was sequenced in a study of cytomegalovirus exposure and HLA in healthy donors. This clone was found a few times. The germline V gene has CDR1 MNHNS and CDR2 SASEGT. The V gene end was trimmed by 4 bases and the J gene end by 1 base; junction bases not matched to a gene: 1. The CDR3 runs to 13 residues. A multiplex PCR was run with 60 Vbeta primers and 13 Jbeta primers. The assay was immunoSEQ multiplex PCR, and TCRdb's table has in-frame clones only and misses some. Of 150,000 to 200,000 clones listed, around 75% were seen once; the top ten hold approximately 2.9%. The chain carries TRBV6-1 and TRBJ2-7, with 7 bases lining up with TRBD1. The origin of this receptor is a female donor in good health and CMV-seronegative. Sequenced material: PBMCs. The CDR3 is CASSATGSYEQYF. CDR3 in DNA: TGTGCCAGCAGTGCGACAGGGTCCTACGAGCAGTACTTC.